This T cell receptor beta chain was profiled in a study of blood T cell repertoires in COVID-19. Study-level background: Samples of COVID-19 (acute and convalescent) were obtained from the United States, Italy and Spain.

Seattle researchers signed up patients amid active infection and tracked them longitudinally. As processed by the authors: The assay estimated nucleated cells by amplifying reference gene primers. Assay: immunoSEQ multiplex PCR; the TCRdb copy retains only in-frame clones and omits some. Clonal size and the V and J genes are those of that table, whereas D and trimming came from the DNA. This table has some 500,000 clones, about 89% appearing once. The CDR3 length is 14 residues. Trimming removed 4 bases at V and 1 base at J, with 8 bases between. Per the germline V gene, CDR1 is MNHEY and CDR2 is SVGAGI.

The specimen was peripheral blood. The clonotype originates from a woman aged 50 to 60 with COVID-19, enrolled during active disease. This chain uses TRBV6-5 with TRBJ1-3, with a tentative D call TRBD1 (6 bases). CDR3 coding DNA: TGTGCCAGCAGTTGGGGGCAATCTGGAAACACCATATATTTT. Translated, it gives CASSWGQSGNTIYF.